This T cell receptor beta chain is from a study of blood T cell repertoires in COVID-19. The age range of participants was about 18 to 95 years, with residence in about two dozen US areas. Membership in each cohort depended on participant-reported clinical history. Original processing methods: Amplification with reference gene primers provided the estimates of nucleated cell counts. Libraries were prepared by immunoSEQ multiplex PCR; TCRdb keeps only in-frame clonotypes and omits some of them. That table is the source of V, J and clone size, and D and trimming were worked out from the DNA. Seen here are 200,000 or so clones, 70% to 90% observed once, and the top ten hold about 4%. The V and J ends lost 3 bases and 5 bases, in that order; junction bases with no gene match: 5. In germline, CDR1 is SGHAT, CDR2 FQNNGV. This CDR3 has 14 residues.

V gene TRBV11-2 combines with J gene TRBJ1-2; 8 positions agree with TRBD1. Specimen: PBMCs or T cells enriched from blood (not recorded which). The sequence was collected from a woman aged 35 to 49 with acute COVID-19. CDR3 nucleotides: TGTGCCAGCAGCTTGAGGACAGGGTGGTATGGCTACACCTTC. This encodes CASSLRTGWYGYTF.